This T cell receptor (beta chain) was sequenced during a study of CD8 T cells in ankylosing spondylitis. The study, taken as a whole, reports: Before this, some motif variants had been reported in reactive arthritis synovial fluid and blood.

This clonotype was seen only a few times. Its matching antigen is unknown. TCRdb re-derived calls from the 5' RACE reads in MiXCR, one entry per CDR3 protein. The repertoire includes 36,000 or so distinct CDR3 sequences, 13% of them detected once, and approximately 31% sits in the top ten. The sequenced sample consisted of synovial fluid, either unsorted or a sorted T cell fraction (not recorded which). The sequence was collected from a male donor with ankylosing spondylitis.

In DNA, the CDR3 is TGTGCCAGCAGAACAGGGATGGCGGCCCAGTACTTC. Amino acids: CASRTGMAAQYF. V and J are TRBV12-3 or TRBV12-4 and TRBJ2-5, with D maybe TRBD1 (6 bases). This CDR3 contains 12 residues. The V end was cut by 6 bases, the J end by 9 bases, with 14 bases between.